This T cell receptor (beta chain) is drawn from a study of T cell responses to AZD1222 COVID-19 vaccine. The study's findings and limits: A reported finding is that nearly half of spike-specific TCRs target unmutated variant regions.

Assay: immunoSEQ multiplex PCR; the TCRdb copy retains only in-frame clones and omits some. In the table there are over 150,000 clones, approximately 95% of which are singletons. V lost 5 bases, J lost 6 bases, and 13 bases lay in between. Germline CDR1 is KGHSH and CDR2 is LQKENI. The CDR3 has 13 residues. For this clone: Its specificity is unknown.

The TCR sequence derives from an adult who received the MenACWY meningococcal vaccine as a control. Sequencing used peripheral blood, obtained 28 days after the second dose of the MenACWY control vaccine. This chain uses TRBV18 with TRBJ1-2, with no clear D. CDR3 bases: TGTGCCAGCTCAACGGTGGGTGGGCATGGCTACACCTTC. Protein sequence: CASSTVGGHGYTF.